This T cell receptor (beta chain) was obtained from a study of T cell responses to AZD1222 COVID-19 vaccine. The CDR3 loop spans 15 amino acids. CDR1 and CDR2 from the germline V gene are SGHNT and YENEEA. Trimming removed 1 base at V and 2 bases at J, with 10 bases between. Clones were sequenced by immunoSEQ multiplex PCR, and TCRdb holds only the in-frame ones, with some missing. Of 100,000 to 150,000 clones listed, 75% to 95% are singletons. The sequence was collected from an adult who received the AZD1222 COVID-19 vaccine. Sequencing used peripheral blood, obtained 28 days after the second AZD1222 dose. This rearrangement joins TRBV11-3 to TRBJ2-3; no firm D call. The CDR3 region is CASSLVKRATDTQYF. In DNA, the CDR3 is TGTGCCAGCAGCTTAGTTAAACGAGCCACAGATACGCAGTATTTT.